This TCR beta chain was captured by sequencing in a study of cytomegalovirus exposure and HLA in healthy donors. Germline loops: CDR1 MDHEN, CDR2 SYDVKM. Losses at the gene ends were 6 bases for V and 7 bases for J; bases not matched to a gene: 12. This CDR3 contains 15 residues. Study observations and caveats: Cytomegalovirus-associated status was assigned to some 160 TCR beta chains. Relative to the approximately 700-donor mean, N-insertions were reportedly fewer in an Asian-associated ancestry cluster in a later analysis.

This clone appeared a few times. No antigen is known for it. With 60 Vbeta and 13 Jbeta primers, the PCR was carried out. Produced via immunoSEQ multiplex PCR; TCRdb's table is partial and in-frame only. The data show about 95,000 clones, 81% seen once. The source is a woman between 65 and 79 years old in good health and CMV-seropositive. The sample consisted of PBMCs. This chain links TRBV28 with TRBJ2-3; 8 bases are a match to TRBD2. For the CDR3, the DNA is TGTGCCAGCAGAACCCTCGCGGGAGGTGGAAATACGCAGTATTTT. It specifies CASRTLAGGGNTQYF.